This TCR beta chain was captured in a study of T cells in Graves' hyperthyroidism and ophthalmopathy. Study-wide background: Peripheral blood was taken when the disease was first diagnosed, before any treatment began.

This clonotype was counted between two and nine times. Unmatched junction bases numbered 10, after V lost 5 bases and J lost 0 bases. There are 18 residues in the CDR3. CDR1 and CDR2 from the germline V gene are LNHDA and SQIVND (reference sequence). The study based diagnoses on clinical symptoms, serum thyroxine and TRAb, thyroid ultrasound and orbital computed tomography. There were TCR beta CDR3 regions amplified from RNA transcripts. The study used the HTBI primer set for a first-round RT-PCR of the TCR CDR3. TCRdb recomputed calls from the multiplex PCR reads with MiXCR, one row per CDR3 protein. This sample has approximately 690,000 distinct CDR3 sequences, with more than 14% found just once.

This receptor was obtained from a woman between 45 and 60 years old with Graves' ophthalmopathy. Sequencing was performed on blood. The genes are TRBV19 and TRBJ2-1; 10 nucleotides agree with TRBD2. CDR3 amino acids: CASSASGSRSRSYNEQFF. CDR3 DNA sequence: TGTGCCAGTAGTGCTAGCGGGAGTCGGAGTCGCTCCTACAATGAGCAGTTCTTC.